Sequencing of this TCR beta chain was carried out in a study of T cell responses to AZD1222 COVID-19 vaccine. The table came from immunoSEQ multiplex PCR; TCRdb's copy has only in-frame clones and leaves some out. The sample lists around 130,000 clones, roughly 88% seen once, with about 1.5% in the top ten. Germline V gives CDR1 SNHLY, CDR2 FYNNEI. V dropped 3 bases and J dropped 3 bases, with 12 bases sitting between them. The CDR3 runs 15 residues. Whole-study results and caveats: Distributed over spike, vaccine-associated CD4 TCRs predominated at 160-218 and 743-854. The study identified only five to seven AZD1222 recipients as seropositive at baseline. Rises in breadth and depth of Spike-specific TCRs came after two AZD1222 doses.

This clone was seen just once. Its antigen is not identified. The sequencing used peripheral blood, collected on day 0 of AZD1222 vaccination. The chain uses TRBV2 and TRBJ1-5; D is undetermined. This TCR derives from an adult in good health. The CDR3: CASSEKDTYNQPQHF. CDR3 coding DNA: TGTGCCAGCAGTGAGAAAGACACTTACAATCAGCCCCAGCATTTT.